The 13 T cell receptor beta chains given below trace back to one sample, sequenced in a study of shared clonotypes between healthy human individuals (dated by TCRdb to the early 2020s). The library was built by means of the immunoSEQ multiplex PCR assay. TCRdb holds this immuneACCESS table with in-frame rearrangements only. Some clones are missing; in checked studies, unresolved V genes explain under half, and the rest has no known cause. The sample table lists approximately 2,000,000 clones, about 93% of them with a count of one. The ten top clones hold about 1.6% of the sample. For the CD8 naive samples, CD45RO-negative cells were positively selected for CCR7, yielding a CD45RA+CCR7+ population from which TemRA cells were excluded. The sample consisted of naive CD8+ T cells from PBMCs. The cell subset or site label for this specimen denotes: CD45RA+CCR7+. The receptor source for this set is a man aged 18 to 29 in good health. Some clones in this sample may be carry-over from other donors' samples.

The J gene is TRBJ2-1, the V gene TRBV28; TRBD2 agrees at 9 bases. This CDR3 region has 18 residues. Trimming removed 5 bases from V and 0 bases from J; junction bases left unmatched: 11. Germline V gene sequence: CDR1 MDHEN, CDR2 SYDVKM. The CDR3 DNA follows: TGTGCCAGCAGTCAAAGAACGCGACTAGCGGCCTCCTACAATGAGCAGTTCTTC. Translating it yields CASSQRTRLAASYNEQFF.

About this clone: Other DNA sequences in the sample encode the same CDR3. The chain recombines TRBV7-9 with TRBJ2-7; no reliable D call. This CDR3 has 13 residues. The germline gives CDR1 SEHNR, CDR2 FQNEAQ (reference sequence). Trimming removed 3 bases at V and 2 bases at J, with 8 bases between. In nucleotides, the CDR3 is TGTGCCAGCAGCTTCAGAGGAACCTACGAGCAGTACTTC. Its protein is CASSFRGTYEQYF.

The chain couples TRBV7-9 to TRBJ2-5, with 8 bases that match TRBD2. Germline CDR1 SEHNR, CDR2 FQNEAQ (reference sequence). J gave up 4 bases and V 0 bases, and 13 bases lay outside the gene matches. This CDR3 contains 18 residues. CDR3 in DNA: TGTGCCAGCAGCTTAGCGTTCAGGACGGGAGGGCCCGGAGAGACCCAGTACTTC. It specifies CASSLAFRTGGPGETQYF.

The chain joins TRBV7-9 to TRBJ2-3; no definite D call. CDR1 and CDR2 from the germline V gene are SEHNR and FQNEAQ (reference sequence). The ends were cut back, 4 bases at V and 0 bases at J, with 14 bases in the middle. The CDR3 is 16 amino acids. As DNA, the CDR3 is TGTGCCAGCAGCTCTGGGGTGACCATAAGCACAGATACGCAGTATTTT. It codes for CASSSGVTISTDTQYF.

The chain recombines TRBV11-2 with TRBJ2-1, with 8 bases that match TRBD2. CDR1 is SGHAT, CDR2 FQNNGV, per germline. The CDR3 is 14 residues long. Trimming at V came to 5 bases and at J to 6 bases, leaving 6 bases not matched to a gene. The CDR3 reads CASSPRTSPNEQFF. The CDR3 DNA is TGTGCCAGCAGCCCGAGGACTAGCCCCAATGAGCAGTTCTTC.

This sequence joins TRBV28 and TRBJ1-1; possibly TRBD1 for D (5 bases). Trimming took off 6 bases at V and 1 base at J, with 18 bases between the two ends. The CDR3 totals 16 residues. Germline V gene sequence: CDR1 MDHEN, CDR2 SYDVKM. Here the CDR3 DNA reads TGTGCCAGCAGACCCTATTCCGGGACGACGAACACTGAAGCTTTCTTT. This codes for CASRPYSGTTNTEAFF.

This CDR3 reads CASSVLAGGLYNEQFF. The CDR3 bases are TGTGCCAGCAGCGTCCTAGCGGGAGGACTTTACAATGAGCAGTTCTTC. The chain recombines TRBV11-2 with TRBJ2-1; 11 bases are a match to TRBD2. Germline values: CDR1 SGHAT, CDR2 FQNNGV. Trimming took 5 bases from V and 4 from J; bases not matched to a gene: 7. CDR3 size: 16 residues.

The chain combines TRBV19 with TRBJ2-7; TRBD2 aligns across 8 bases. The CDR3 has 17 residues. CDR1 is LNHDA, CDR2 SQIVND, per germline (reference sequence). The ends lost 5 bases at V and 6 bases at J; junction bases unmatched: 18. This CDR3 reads CASSAKIGLAGNGEQYF. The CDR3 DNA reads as TGTGCCAGTAGTGCAAAAATTGGGCTAGCGGGTAACGGCGAGCAGTACTTC.

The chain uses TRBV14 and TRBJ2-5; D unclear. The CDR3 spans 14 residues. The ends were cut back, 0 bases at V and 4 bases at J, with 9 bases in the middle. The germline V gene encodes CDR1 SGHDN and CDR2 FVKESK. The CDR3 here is CASSQDEAVETQYF. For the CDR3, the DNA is TGTGCCAGCAGCCAAGATGAGGCAGTAGAGACCCAGTACTTC.

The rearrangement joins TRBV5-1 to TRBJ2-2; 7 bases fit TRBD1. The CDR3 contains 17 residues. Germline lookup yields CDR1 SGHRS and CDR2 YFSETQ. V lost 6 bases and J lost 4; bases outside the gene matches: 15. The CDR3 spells CASTYITGVLSTGELFF. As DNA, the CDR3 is TGCGCCAGCACTTACATTACAGGGGTGTTAAGCACCGGGGAGCTGTTTTTT.

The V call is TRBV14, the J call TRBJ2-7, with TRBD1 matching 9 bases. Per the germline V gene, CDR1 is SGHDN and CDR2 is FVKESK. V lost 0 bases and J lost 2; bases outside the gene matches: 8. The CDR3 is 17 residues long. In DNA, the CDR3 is TGTGCCAGCAGCCAAGATATCAGGACAGGGGTTCCCTACGAGCAGTACTTC. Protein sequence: CASSQDIRTGVPYEQYF. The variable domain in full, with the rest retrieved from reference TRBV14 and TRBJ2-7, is EAGVTQFPSHSVIEKGQTVTLRCDPISGHDNLYWYRRVMGKEIKFLLHFVKESKQDESGMPNNRFLAERTGGTYSTLKVQPAELEDSGVYFCASSQDIRTGVPYEQYFGPGTRLTVT.

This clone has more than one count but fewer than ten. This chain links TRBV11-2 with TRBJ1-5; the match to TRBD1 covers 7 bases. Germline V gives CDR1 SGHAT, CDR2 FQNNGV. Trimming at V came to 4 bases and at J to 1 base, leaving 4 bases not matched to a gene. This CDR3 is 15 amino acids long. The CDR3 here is CASSSTGDSNQPQHF. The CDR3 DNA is TGTGCCAGCAGCTCCACAGGGGACAGCAATCAGCCCCAGCATTTT. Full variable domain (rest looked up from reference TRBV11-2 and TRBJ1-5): EAGVAQSPRYKIIEKRQSVAFWCNPISGHATLYWYQQILGQGPKLLIQFQNNGVVDDSQLPKDRFSAERLKGVDSTLKIQPAKLEDSAVYLCASSSTGDSNQPQHFGDGTRLSIL.

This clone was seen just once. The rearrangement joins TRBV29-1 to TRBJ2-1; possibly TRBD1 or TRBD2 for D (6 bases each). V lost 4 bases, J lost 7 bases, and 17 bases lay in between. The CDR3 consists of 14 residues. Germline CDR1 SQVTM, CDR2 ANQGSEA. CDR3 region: CSVVEGGFYNEQFF. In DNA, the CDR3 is TGCAGCGTTGTAGAGGGGGGCTTCTATAATGAGCAGTTCTTC.